The source of this TCR beta chain is a study of blood T cells in healthy people across ages. The V end was cut by 0 bases, the J end by 3 bases, with 10 bases between. CDR1 is SGHRS and CDR2 is YFSETQ in the germline V gene. The CDR3 totals 15 residues. In this sample, this clonotype turned up a few times. Primed by a sample-barcoded 5' primer and a J-beta primer mix, a second PCR proceeded for about 6 to 12 cycles. TCRdb used MiXCR to reprocess the 5' RACE reads, holding one entry per CDR3 protein. The table includes over a million distinct CDR3 sequences, around 59% detected once. The sample consisted of blood. The chain links TRBV5-1 to TRBJ2-1; D gene ambiguous. The sequence was collected from a man in his late teens or twenties in good health. As DNA, the CDR3 is TGCGCCAGCAGCTTGGACAGTCCGGGCTACAATGAGCAGTTCTTC. Residues: CASSLDSPGYNEQFF.